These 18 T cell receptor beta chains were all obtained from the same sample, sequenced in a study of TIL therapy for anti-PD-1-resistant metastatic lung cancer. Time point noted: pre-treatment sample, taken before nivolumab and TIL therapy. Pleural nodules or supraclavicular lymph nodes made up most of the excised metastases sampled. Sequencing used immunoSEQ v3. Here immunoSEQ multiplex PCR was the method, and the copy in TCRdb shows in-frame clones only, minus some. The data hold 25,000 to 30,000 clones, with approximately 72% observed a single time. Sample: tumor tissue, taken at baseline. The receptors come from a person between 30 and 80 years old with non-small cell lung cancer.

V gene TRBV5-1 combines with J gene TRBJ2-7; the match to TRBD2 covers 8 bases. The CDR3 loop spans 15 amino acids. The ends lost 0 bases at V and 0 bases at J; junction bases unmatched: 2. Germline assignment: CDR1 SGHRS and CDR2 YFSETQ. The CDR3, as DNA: TGCGCCAGCAGCTTGGGCGGGGGGCCCTCCTACGAGCAGTACTTC. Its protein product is CASSLGGGPSYEQYF.

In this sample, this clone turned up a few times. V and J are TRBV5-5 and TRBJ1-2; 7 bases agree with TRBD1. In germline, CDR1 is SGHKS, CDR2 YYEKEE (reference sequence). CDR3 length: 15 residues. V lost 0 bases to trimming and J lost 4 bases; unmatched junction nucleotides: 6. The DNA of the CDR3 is TGTGCCAGCAGCTTGGAAGGGGGCGCAGGCTATGGCTACACCTTC. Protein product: CASSLEGGAGYGYTF.

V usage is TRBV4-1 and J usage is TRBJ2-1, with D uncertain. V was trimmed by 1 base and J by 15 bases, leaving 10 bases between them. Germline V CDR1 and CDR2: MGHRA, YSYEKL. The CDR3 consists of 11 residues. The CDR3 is CASSQGQLGFF. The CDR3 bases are TGCGCCAGCAGCCAAGGGCAGTTGGGGTTCTTC.

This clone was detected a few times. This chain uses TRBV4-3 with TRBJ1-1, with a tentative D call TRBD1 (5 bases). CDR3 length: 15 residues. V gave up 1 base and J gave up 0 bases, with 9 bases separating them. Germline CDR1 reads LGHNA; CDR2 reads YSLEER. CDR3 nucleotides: TGCGCCAGCAGCCAAGGCCTACAGGTGAACACTGAAGCTTTCTTT. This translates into CASSQGLQVNTEAFF.

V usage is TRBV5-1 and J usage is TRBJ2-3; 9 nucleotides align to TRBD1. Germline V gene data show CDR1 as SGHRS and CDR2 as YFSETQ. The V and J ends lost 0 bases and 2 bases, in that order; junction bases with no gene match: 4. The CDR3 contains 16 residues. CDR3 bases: TGCGCCAGCAGCTTGGGGGGACAGGGAGTCACAGATACGCAGTATTTT. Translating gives CASSLGGQGVTDTQYF. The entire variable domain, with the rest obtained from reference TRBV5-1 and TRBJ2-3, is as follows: KAGVTQTPRYLIKTRGQQVTLSCSPISGHRSVSWYQQTPGQGLQFLFEYFSETQRNKGNFPGRFSGRQFSNSRSEMNVSTLELGDSALYLCASSLGGQGVTDTQYFGPGTRLTVL.

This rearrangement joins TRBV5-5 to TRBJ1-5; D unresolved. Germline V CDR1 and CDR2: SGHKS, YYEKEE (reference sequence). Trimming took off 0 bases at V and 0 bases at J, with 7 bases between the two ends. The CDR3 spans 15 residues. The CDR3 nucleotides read TGTGCCAGCAGCTTGGGACACGCTAGCAATCAGCCCCAGCATTTT. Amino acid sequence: CASSLGHASNQPQHF. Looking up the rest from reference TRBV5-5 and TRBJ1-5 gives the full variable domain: DAGVTQSPTHLIKTRGQQVTLRCSPISGHKSVSWYQQVLGQGPQFIFQYYEKEERGRGNFPDRFSARQFPNYSSELNVNALLLGDSALYLCASSLGHASNQPQHFGDGTRLSIL.

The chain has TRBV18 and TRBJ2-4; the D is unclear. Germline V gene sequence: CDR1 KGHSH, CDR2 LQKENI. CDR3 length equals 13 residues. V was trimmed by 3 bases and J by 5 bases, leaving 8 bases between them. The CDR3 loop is CASSPLFENIQYF. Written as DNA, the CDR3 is TGTGCCAGCTCACCTCTTTTCGAAAACATTCAGTACTTC.

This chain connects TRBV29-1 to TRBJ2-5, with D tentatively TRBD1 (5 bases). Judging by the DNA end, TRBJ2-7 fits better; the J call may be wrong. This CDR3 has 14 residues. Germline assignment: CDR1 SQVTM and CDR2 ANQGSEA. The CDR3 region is CSVDLSGMGYEQYF. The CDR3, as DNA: TGCAGCGTTGACTTGTCAGGGATGGGATACGAGCAGTACTTC.

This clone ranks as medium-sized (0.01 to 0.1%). This CDR3 reads CASSTGGRYEQYF. The CDR3 region has the DNA TGCGCCAGCAGTACAGGGGGCCGCTACGAGCAGTACTTC. The chain has TRBV5-1 and TRBJ2-7; 9 bases align to TRBD1. CDR3 length: 13 residues. In germline, CDR1 is SGHRS, CDR2 YFSETQ. J lost 3 bases, V lost 5 bases, and 3 bases had no gene match.

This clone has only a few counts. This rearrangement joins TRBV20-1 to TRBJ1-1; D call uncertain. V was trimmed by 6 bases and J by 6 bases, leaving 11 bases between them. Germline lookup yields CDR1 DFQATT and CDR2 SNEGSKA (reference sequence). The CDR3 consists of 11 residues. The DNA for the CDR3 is TGCAGTGCGCCTAGAGGGTCTGAAGCTTTCTTT. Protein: CSAPRGSEAFF.

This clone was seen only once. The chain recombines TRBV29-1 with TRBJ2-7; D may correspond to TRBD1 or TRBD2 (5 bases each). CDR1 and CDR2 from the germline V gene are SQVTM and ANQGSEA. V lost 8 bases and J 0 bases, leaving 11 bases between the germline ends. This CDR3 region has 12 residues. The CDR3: CSFLGDSYEQYF. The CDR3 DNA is TGCAGCTTTCTGGGGGACTCCTACGAGCAGTACTTC.

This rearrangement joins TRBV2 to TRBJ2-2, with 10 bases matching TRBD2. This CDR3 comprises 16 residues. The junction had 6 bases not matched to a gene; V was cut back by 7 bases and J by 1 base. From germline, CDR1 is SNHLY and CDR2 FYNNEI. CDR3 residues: CASIPRLAGNTGELFF. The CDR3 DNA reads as TGTGCCAGCATCCCAAGACTAGCGGGGAACACCGGGGAGCTGTTTTTT.

The CDR3: CASSFLGQDEAFF. In DNA form, the CDR3 reads TGCGCCAGCAGCTTTCTTGGGCAGGACGAAGCTTTCTTT. The chain employs TRBV5-1 and TRBJ1-1; D unclear. The germline V and J ends were trimmed by 2 bases and 8 bases, with 13 bases remaining between them. Germline loops: CDR1 SGHRS, CDR2 YFSETQ. The length of the CDR3 is 13 residues.

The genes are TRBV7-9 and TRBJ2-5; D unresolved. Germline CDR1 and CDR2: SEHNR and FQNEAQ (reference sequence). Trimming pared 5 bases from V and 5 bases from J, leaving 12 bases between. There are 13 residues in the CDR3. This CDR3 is CASSLHPQETQYF. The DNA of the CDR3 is TGTGCCAGCAGCCTACACCCTCAGGAGACCCAGTACTTC.

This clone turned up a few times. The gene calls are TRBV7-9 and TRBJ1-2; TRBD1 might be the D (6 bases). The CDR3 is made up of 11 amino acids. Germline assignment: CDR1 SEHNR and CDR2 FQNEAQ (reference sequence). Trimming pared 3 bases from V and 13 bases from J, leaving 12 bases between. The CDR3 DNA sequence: TGTGCCAGCAGCTTCCCAGGGGTGGGCACCTTC. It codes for CASSFPGVGTF. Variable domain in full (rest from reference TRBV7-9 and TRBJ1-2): DTGVSQNPRHKITKRGQNVTFRCDPISEHNRLYWYRQTLGQGPEFLTYFQNEAQLEKSRLLSDRFSAERPKGSFSTLEIQRTEQGDSAMYLCASSFPGVGTFGSGTRLTVV.

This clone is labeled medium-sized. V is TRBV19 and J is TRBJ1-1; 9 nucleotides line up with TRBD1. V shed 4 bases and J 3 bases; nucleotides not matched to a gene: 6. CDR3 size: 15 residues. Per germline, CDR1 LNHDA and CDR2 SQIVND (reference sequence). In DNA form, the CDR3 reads TGTGCCAGTAGTACCTCGGACAGGGGTGACACTGAAGCTTTCTTT. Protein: CASSTSDRGDTEAFF.

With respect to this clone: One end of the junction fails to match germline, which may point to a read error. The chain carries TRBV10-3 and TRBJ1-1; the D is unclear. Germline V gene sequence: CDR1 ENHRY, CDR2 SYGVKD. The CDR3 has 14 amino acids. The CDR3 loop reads CASSYGSLNTEAFF. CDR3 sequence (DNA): TGTGCCAGCAGTTATGGCTCTTTGAACACTGAAGCTTTCTTT.

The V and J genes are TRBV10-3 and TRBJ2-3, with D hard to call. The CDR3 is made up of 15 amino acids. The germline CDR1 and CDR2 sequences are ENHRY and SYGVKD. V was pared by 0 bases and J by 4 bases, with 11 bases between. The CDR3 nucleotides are TGTGCCATCAGTGAGTCGTCTATTCCCCCAGATACGCAGTATTTT. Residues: CAISESSIPPDTQYF.